These 10 T cell receptor beta chains came from one sample sequenced in a study of T-cell memory formation after mild COVID-19. TCRdb reanalysed the 5' RACE reads using MiXCR and keeps one entry per CDR3 protein. The sample shows around 49,000 distinct CDR3 sequences, 27% of them seen only once. The source material was PBMCs or a T cell subset sorted from them (not recorded which). These TCRs come from a man between 18 and 35 years old who had mild COVID-19 (a few samples of this study predate the infection). Cell type and time point are not known.

This rearrangement joins TRBV6-2 or TRBV6-3 to TRBJ2-7; D is unclear. This CDR3 region has 14 residues. The germline CDR1 and CDR2 sequences are MNHEY and SVGEGT. V was shortened by 7 bases and J by 2 bases, with 15 bases between the two germline ends. The CDR3 DNA sequence: TGTGCCAGCACCCAGGCCGGACGGGCCTACGAGCAGTACGTC. This sequence encodes CASTQAGRAYEQYV.

Only a few counts were recorded for this clonotype. The chain links TRBV10-2 to TRBJ1-1, with D possibly matching TRBD1 (5 bases). The CDR3 is made up of 15 amino acids. V lost 6 bases and J 0 bases, leaving 14 bases between the germline ends. CDR1 is WSHSY, CDR2 SAAADI, per germline. CDR3 sequence (DNA): TGCGCCAGCAGCCCCTTGGGGCTTATGAACACTGAAGCTTTCTTT. It yields the protein CASSPLGLMNTEAFF.

This clonotype was seen only a few times. The rearrangement uses TRBV6-2 or TRBV6-3 and TRBJ2-3; 8 bases line up with TRBD2. The ends lost 6 bases at V and 4 bases at J; junction bases unmatched: 6. In germline, CDR1 is MNHEY, CDR2 SVGEGT. This CDR3 region has 14 residues. CDR3 bases: TGTGCCAGCAGCCACCCGGGGGGGGCAGATACGCAGTATTTT. Residues: CASSHPGGADTQYF.

J is TRBJ1-6 and V is TRBV10-3; 11 bases fit TRBD1. The J segment lost 7 bases and the V segment lost 8 bases, leaving 13 bases of the junction unmatched. CDR1 is ENHRY, CDR2 SYGVKD, per germline. The CDR3 loop spans 17 amino acids. The chain's CDR3 is CAIERTGGLPANSPLHF. Written as DNA, the CDR3 is TGTGCCATCGAGAGGACAGGGGGCCTCCCCGCGAATTCACCCCTCCACTTT.

The CDR3 nucleotides are TGTGCCAGCAGCGTAGGGGACAGAACCTACGAGCAGTACTTC. It encodes CASSVGDRTYEQYF. The rearrangement joins TRBV9 to TRBJ2-7, with 7 bases that match TRBD1. Germline CDR1 and CDR2: SGDLS and YYNGEE. This CDR3 is 14 amino acids long. V shed 0 bases, J shed 2 bases, and the junction held 2 bases outside the gene matches.

This clonotype came up a few times. The chain has TRBV2 and TRBJ2-3, with D uncertain. The CDR3 spans 13 residues. Germline V lookup: CDR1 SNHLY, CDR2 FYNNEI. V lost 6 bases and J lost 3, with 10 bases in between. The CDR3 here is CASRIQVTDTQYF. CDR3 DNA sequence: TGTGCCAGCAGGATACAAGTAACAGATACGCAGTATTTT.

This chain links TRBV12-3 or TRBV12-4 with TRBJ2-7, with 10 positions matching TRBD2. The V gene end was trimmed by 3 bases and the J gene end by 1 base; junction bases not matched to a gene: 3. The CDR3 length is 15 residues. The CDR3 is CASSFGLAASYEQYF. The CDR3 nucleotides are TGTGCCAGCAGTTTTGGACTAGCGGCGTCCTACGAGCAGTACTTC.

The chain has TRBV5-1 and TRBJ2-7; 7 bases agree with TRBD1. Germline loops: CDR1 SGHRS, CDR2 YFSETQ. CDR3 length: 15 residues. V lost 0 bases to trimming and J lost 0 bases; unmatched junction nucleotides: 3. The CDR3 here is CASSLDWDSSYEQYV. Here the CDR3 DNA reads TGCGCCAGCAGCTTGGATTGGGACAGCTCCTACGAGCAGTACGTC.

This clonotype was observed a handful of times. The V and J genes are TRBV20-1 and TRBJ2-3, with D maybe TRBD2 (6 bases). Germline assignment: CDR1 DFQATT and CDR2 SNEGSKA (reference sequence). The CDR3 has 15 residues. The V end lost 3 bases, the J end lost 2 bases, and 15 bases lay between the germline ends. In nucleotides, the CDR3 is TGCAGTGCTAGGTCGGTAGCGGAAACCACAGATACGCAGTATTTT. This codes for CSARSVAETTDTQYF.

This clonotype has more than one count but fewer than ten. Here the CDR3 DNA reads TGCGCCAGCAGCCAAGAGAGCGCAACGCAAGAGACCCAGTACTTC. As protein: CASSQESATQETQYF. The rearrangement links TRBV4-3 to TRBJ2-5; D ambiguous. Trimming took off 0 bases at V and 2 bases at J, with 10 bases between the two ends. The CDR3 consists of 15 residues. Germline V CDR1 and CDR2: LGHNA, YSLEER.